This TCR beta chain was found in a study of blood T cell repertoires in COVID-19 (TCRdb year 2020). For the study in its entirety: Collaborator samples came from the United States, Italy and Spain and covered acute and convalescent phases of COVID-19. The prospective study material was composed of cDNA or gDNA derived from T cells, B-cell-depleted T cells, or PBMCs. Sample metadata almost always included a de-identified subject ID, COVID-19 status, age in years and sex. HLA class I and class II types, where available, came from metadata supplied by the sample provider rather than from assay-based typing. The samples were drawn from two sources: the first 160 participants of the ongoing ImmuneRACE study, and 950 to 1,500 subjects contributed by 6 global collaborators. The repertoires were made available in a free public database intended to serve as a resource for research on the immune response to SARS-CoV-2. Subjects who had been exposed to COVID-19, were actively infected with it, or had recovered from it provided the deeply sampled blood TCRbeta repertoires that made up the dataset.

The immunoSEQ Assay, a bias-controlled multiplex PCR, was used to amplify TCRbeta CDR3 regions from genomic DNA. As for the original processing: Nucleated cell counts per sample were estimated from amplification of reference gene primers within the assay. Sequence reads were collapsed and filtered to measure the absolute abundance of every unique TCRbeta CDR3 rearrangement. Productive Simpson clonality was computed per sample as the square root of Simpson's diversity index over productive rearrangements. TCRdb took over this immuneACCESS table, retaining in-frame rearrangements with V and J assigned. Such tables are incomplete; in checked studies, under half of the missing clones stem from an unresolved V gene, and the remainder is unexplained. The D gene and trimming were derived from the DNA, and the V and J assignments and clone size from that table. Across this sample there are 130,000 to 150,000 clones, with 80% seen only once. The ten largest clonotypes hold about 4% of the sample.

In the germline V gene, CDR1 corresponds to SNHLY and CDR2 to FYNNEI. V and J are truncated by 9 bases and 11 bases respectively, leaving an intervening sequence of 20 bases. The CDR3 spans 13 residues, from the cysteine through the phenylalanine. Only the CDR3 DNA stays, 39 bases, in frame from base 1. The investigation overall reported the following: Clinical and demographic metadata were provided uncurated, with the amount varying by source and participant.

In the case of this clone: Which antigen it targets is not known. Base qualities are not recorded, but no much larger clone differs from it by a single base.

Samples from volunteer blood donors who had recovered from COVID-19 were contributed by a second Seattle source. Each collaborating institution followed its own protocols to collect whole blood in K2EDTA tubes. For TCRbeta analysis, collaborator samples were shipped as frozen whole blood, as isolated PBMCs, or as DNA extracted from either sample type. The specimen sequenced was peripheral blood. This TCR was recovered from a man aged 65 to 85 who had recovered from COVID-19. The rearrangement joined TRBV2 to TRBJ1-5, with TRBD1 tentatively as D gene (6 bases match). The DNA sequence is as follows: TGTGCCAGTATGGACAGCGTTGTCTCGACCCAGCATTTT. Its translation is CASMDSVVSTQHF.